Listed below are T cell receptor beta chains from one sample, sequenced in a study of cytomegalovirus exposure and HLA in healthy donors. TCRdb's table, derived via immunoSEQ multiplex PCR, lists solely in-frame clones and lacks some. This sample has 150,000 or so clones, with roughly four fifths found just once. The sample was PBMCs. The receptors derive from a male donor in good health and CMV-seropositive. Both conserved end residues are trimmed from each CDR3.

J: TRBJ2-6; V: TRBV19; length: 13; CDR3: ASSIGTSGANVLT
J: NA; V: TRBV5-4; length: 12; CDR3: ASSRQGASGEQY
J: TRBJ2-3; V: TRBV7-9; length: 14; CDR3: ASSSRLAGVTDTQY
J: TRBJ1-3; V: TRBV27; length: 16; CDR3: ASSLLPADSFSGNTIY
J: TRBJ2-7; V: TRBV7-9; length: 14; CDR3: ASSGGAGPDPYEQY
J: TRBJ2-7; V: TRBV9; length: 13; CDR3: ASSVNSGSSYEQY
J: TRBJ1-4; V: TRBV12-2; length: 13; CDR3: ASRTAGGIDEKLF
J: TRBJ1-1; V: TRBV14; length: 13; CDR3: ASSLWRASNTEAF
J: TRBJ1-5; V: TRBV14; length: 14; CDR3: ASSQTGTEPNQPQH
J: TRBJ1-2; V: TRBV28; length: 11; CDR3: ATPGTGTKGYT
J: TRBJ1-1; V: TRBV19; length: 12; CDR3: ATRDSGFYTEAF
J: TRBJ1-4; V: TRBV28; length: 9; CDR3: ASSDYEKLF
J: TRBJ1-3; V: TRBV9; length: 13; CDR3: ASSVGQFSGNTIY
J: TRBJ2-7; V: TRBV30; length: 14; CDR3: AWSSLGAARSYEQY
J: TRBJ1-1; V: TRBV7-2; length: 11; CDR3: ASSSGGGTEAF
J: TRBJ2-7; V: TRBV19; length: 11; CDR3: ASSMKLAGEQY
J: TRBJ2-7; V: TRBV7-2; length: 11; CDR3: ASSFRQGYEQY
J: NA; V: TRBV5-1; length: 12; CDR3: ASSLRTGDYEQY
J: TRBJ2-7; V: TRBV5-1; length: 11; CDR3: ASSFDNTYEQY
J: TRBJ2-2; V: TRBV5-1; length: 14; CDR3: ASSLSGQGNTGELF
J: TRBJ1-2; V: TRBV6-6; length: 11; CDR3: ATSDRENYGYT
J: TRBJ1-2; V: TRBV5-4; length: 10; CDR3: ASSFGQGGYT
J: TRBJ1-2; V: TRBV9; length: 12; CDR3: ASSVGQGNYGYT
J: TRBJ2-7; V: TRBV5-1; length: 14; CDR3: ASSYSGTGFSYEQY
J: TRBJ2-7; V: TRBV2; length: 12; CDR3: ASSEGRLSYEQY
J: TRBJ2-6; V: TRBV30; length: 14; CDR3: AWSGGERAGANGLT
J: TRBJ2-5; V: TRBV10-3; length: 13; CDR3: AISEDSRRPETQY
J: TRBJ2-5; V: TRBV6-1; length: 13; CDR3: ASSEVGSGRGEQY
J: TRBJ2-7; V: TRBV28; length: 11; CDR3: ASSRTGLYEQY